The 23 T cell receptor beta chains given below trace back to one sample, sequenced in a study of T cells after yellow fever vaccination. Each CDR3 protein is one row after TCRdb ran MiXCR on the 5' RACE reads. The table lists fewer than 350,000 distinct CDR3 sequences, more than 3% of them singletons. The material sequenced was PBMCs, taken on the day of the yellow fever booster vaccination. The receptors were gathered from a man aged 18 to 30 who received the YFV17D yellow fever vaccine.

This clonotype was found many times. This rearrangement joins TRBV5-1 to TRBJ2-5, with D unresolved. The CDR3 contains 14 residues. Germline values: CDR1 SGHRS, CDR2 YFSETQ. Trimming cost V 0 bases and J 0 bases, with 6 bases left between them. Here the CDR3 reads CASSLAGYQETQYF. In nucleotides, the CDR3 is TGCGCCAGCAGCTTGGCCGGGTACCAAGAGACCCAGTACTTC.

This clonotype was seen more than once but under ten times. The CDR3 nucleotides read TGCAGTGCTAGAGTAAGGGGACAGAACACTGAAGCTTTCTTT. This translates into CSARVRGQNTEAFF. V is TRBV20-1 and J is TRBJ1-1, with D maybe TRBD1 (6 bases). This CDR3 is built from 14 residues. CDR1 DFQATT and CDR2 SNEGSKA come from the germline V gene (reference sequence). Trimming removed 1 base from V and 1 base from J, with 10 bases in between.

This clonotype was recorded at least ten times. The chain has TRBV7-2 and TRBJ1-1; TRBD1 matches 7 bases. The germline V gene encodes CDR1 SGHTA and CDR2 FQGNSA. V trimming: 5 bases; J trimming: 10 bases; junction bases outside the gene matches: 16. This CDR3 region has 15 residues. The CDR3 loop is CASSTRQGGPRGAFF. In DNA form, the CDR3 reads TGTGCCAGCAGCACGAGACAAGGGGGCCCTAGAGGAGCTTTCTTT.

This clonotype has ten or more counts. J is TRBJ1-2 and V is TRBV20-1; no firm D call. V shed 1 base and J shed 1 base, with 10 bases lying between them. CDR3 length equals 14 residues. Germline values: CDR1 DFQATT, CDR2 SNEGSKA (reference sequence). The CDR3 DNA follows: TGCAGTGCTAGAGTAAAGACTGTTAACTATGGCTACACCTTC. As protein: CSARVKTVNYGYTF.

This clonotype occurred many times. The genes are TRBV7-2 and TRBJ1-6; possibly TRBD1 for D (5 bases). The CDR3 has 15 amino acids. Looked up from germline, CDR1 is SGHTA and CDR2 is FQGNSA. Between the trimmed V and J ends, which lost 5 bases and 3 bases, there was a span of 11 bases. CDR3 coding DNA: TGTGCCAGCAGCGTTGGACATTTCTATAATTCACCCCTCCACTTT. It translates to CASSVGHFYNSPLHF.

J is TRBJ2-7 and V is TRBV6-6; D call uncertain. The CDR3 totals 14 residues. Trimming removed 6 bases at V and 0 bases at J, with 12 bases between. The germline V gene encodes CDR1 MNHNY and CDR2 SVGAGI (reference sequence). CDR3 sequence (DNA): TGTGCCAGCAGCTTACAGAGTCCCTCCTACGAGCAGTACGTC. Translating gives CASSLQSPSYEQYV.

This clonotype appeared many times. The chain links TRBV2 to TRBJ2-1; D possibly corresponds to TRBD2 (6 bases). V lost 7 bases to trimming and J lost 8 bases, with 15 bases between them. There are 13 residues in the CDR3. The germline V gene encodes CDR1 SNHLY and CDR2 FYNNEI. The CDR3 bases are TGTGCCAGCACCGGGGGACGTGAGGATGAGCAGTTCTTC. It specifies CASTGGREDEQFF.

The rearrangement joins TRBV7-9 to TRBJ2-2; 7 bases fit TRBD1. From germline, CDR1 is SEHNR and CDR2 FQNEAQ (reference sequence). The CDR3 has 13 residues. V was pared by 0 bases and J by 10 bases, with 2 bases of the junction left unmatched. CDR3 amino acids: CASSLAGQQELFF. In DNA form, the CDR3 reads TGTGCCAGCAGCTTAGCGGGACAGCAGGAGCTGTTTTTT. The complete variable domain, with remaining parts taken from reference TRBV7-9 and TRBJ2-2, reads DTGVSQNPRHKITKRGQNVTFRCDPISEHNRLYWYRQTLGQGPEFLTYFQNEAQLEKSRLLSDRFSAERPKGSFSTLEIQRTEQGDSAMYLCASSLAGQQELFFGEGSRLTVL.

This clonotype was seen only a few times. This chain uses TRBV6-6 with TRBJ1-5; possibly TRBD1 for D (6 bases). Per germline, CDR1 MNHNY and CDR2 SVGAGI (reference sequence). The ends were cut back, 7 bases at V and 4 bases at J, with 14 bases in the middle. The CDR3 is 14 residues long. CDR3 coding DNA: TGTGCCAGCACCAAAGGGGGAAAAAATCAGCCCCAGCATTTT. This sequence encodes CASTKGGKNQPQHF.

This clonotype was picked up a small number of times. As DNA, the CDR3 is TGTGCCAGCTCACCAAACGGGTTGTCCGTGAACACTGAAGCTTTCTTT. This encodes CASSPNGLSVNTEAFF. This chain joins TRBV18 and TRBJ1-1; D is undetermined. This CDR3 is 16 amino acids long. V was pared by 2 bases and J by 0 bases, with 13 bases between. The germline V gene has CDR1 KGHSH and CDR2 LQKENI.

This clonotype was observed many times. This CDR3 is CATGGENTGELFF. As DNA, the CDR3 is TGTGCCACCGGCGGGGAAAACACCGGGGAGCTGTTTTTT. The rearrangement links TRBV15 to TRBJ2-2; TRBD2 might be the D (6 bases). This CDR3 has 13 amino acids. Between the trimmed V and J ends, which lost 8 bases and 2 bases, there was a span of 9 bases. Germline V gives CDR1 LNHNV, CDR2 YYDKDF (reference sequence).

This clonotype was seen more than once but under ten times. The rearrangement uses TRBV11-2 and TRBJ1-2; 8 bases are a match to TRBD1. The J segment lost 4 bases and the V segment lost 8 bases, leaving 15 bases of the junction unmatched. The CDR3 is made up of 16 amino acids. Germline V gene lookup returns CDR1 SGHAT and CDR2 FQNNGV. CDR3 sequence: CASRRPGQGDPYGYTF. The CDR3 region has the DNA TGTGCCAGCCGCCGACCCGGACAGGGTGATCCCTATGGCTACACCTTC.

V is TRBV7-2 and J is TRBJ1-2, with unresolved D. The CDR3 totals 14 residues. V lost 5 bases and J lost 8, with 18 bases in between. Germline-derived CDR1 and CDR2 are SGHTA and FQGNSA. This CDR3 is CASSRTEEGDGYTF. The DNA of the CDR3 is TGTGCCAGCAGCCGCACCGAGGAGGGAGACGGCTACACCTTC.

This clonotype appeared many times. This chain joins TRBV4-3 and TRBJ1-5; 7 bases align to TRBD1. Trimming removed 2 bases from V and 6 bases from J; junction bases left unmatched: 10. The CDR3 sequence is 16 residues long. CDR1 is LGHNA and CDR2 is YSLEER in the germline V gene. The CDR3 DNA reads as TGCGCCAGCAGCCAAAATGGTGAGGGGGCGAGTCAGCCCCAGCATTTT. Protein: CASSQNGEGASQPQHF.

This clonotype has a handful of counts. The rearrangement uses TRBV18 and TRBJ1-5; no reliable D call. Germline assignment: CDR1 KGHSH and CDR2 LQKENI. The CDR3 length is 14 residues. Trimming left V 3 bases short and J 2 bases short, with 8 bases between. The DNA of the CDR3 is TGTGCCAGCTCACCCAACAAGGGCAATCAGCCCCAGCATTTT. It codes for CASSPNKGNQPQHF. Supplemented by reference TRBV18 and TRBJ1-5, the full variable domain reads NAGVMQNPRHLVRRRGQEARLRCSPMKGHSHVYWYRQLPEEGLKFMVYLQKENIIDESGMPKERFSAEFPKEGPSILRIQQVVRGDSAAYFCASSPNKGNQPQHFGDGTRLSIL.

The chain has TRBV4-1 and TRBJ1-2; possibly TRBD1 for D (6 bases). The germline gives CDR1 MGHRA, CDR2 YSYEKL. The CDR3 length is 15 residues. Trimming stripped 3 bases from V and 8 bases from J, with 19 bases between. The DNA for the CDR3 is TGCGCCAGCAGCCACTCGCAACCAACAGGGTACGGCTACACCTTC. Translating it yields CASSHSQPTGYGYTF.

This chain joins TRBV7-6 and TRBJ2-1, with D possibly matching TRBD2 (6 bases). The germline V gene has CDR1 SGHVS and CDR2 FNYEAQ. Trimming pared 4 bases from V and 9 bases from J, leaving 22 bases between. CDR3 length: 16 amino acids. The CDR3 DNA follows: TGTGCCAGCAGCTCGTACGCGGGGAACTCGGACGCTGAGCAGTTCTTC. As protein: CASSSYAGNSDAEQFF.

The chain has TRBV27 and TRBJ2-7, with D tentatively TRBD2 (6 bases). The CDR3 length is 17 residues. The V and J ends lost 2 bases and 4 bases respectively, with 21 bases between them. The germline gives CDR1 MNHEY, CDR2 SMNVEV (reference sequence). The CDR3 spells CASSLGIGGDVAYEQYF. The CDR3 nucleotides are TGTGCCAGCAGTTTAGGGATCGGGGGAGACGTGGCTTACGAGCAGTACTTC.

V usage is TRBV7-6 and J usage is TRBJ2-4, with 12 nucleotides matching TRBD1. Trimming at V came to 5 bases and at J to 6 bases, leaving 5 bases not matched to a gene. This CDR3 is 15 amino acids long. From germline, CDR1 is SGHVS and CDR2 FNYEAQ. The CDR3 spells CASSKGQGAGNIQYF. CDR3 coding DNA: TGTGCCAGCAGCAAGGGACAGGGGGCGGGAAACATTCAGTACTTC. The variable domain in full, completed from reference TRBV7-6 and TRBJ2-4, reads GAGVSQSPRYKVTKRGQDVALRCDPISGHVSLYWYRQALGQGPEFLTYFNYEAQQDKSGLPNDRFSAERPEGSISTLTIQRTEQRDSAMYRCASSKGQGAGNIQYFGAGTRLSVL.

This clonotype has a count of ten or more. The V gene is TRBV11-2, the J gene TRBJ2-3; no definite D call. CDR1 is SGHAT, CDR2 FQNNGV, per germline. The CDR3 sequence is 16 residues long. The V gene lost 4 bases and the J gene lost 2 bases, with 16 bases spanning the gap. The CDR3, as DNA: TGTGCCAGCAGCTGGCGTGGGGTTGGGAACACAGATACGCAGTATTTT. It specifies CASSWRGVGNTDTQYF.

This clonotype was seen repeatedly, ten times or more. The chain joins TRBV7-2 to TRBJ2-5; D is perhaps TRBD2 (6 bases). The length of the CDR3 is 17 residues. Per the germline V gene, CDR1 is SGHTA and CDR2 is FQGNSA. The V end lost 1 base, the J end lost 1 base, and 16 bases lay between the germline ends. CDR3 nucleotide sequence: TGTGCCAGCAGCTTAGTTGCGGCGGGGCGCCTCCAAGAGACCCAGTACTTC. Translated, it gives CASSLVAAGRLQETQYF.

This clonotype has ten or more counts. The chain is built from TRBV7-2 and TRBJ2-1; 14 bases map to TRBD2. Germline CDR1 and CDR2: SGHTA and FQGNSA. The V gene end was trimmed by 5 bases and the J gene end by 10 bases; junction bases not matched to a gene: 7. CDR3 length: 15 amino acids. The CDR3 sequence: CASSQGLAGVVEQFF. The CDR3, as DNA: TGTGCCAGCAGCCAGGGACTAGCGGGGGTTGTAGAGCAGTTCTTC.

This clonotype was found many times. The rearrangement links TRBV20-1 to TRBJ2-5; TRBD2 aligns across 12 bases. The germline gives CDR1 DFQATT, CDR2 SNEGSKA (reference sequence). The CDR3 spans 14 residues. J was trimmed by 3 bases and V by 6 bases; bases with no gene match: 5. The CDR3 region is CSANLAGGEETQYF. The CDR3 DNA reads TGCAGTGCCAATCTAGCGGGGGGGGAAGAGACCCAGTACTTC.